The subject of this entry is one T cell receptor beta chain. Antigen specificity is unknown. Targeted sequencing depth ranged from 1 in 200,000 to 1 in 1 million T cells. The method was immunoSEQ multiplex PCR; TCRdb's version includes in-frame clones alone and lacks a portion of them. There are 140,000 to 150,000 clones in the sample; 60% to 85% occur only once, and about 5% lies in the top ten. This entry comes from a study of cytotoxic CD8 clonotypes in ibrutinib-treated CLL. As for the study in general: Partial response occurred in roughly 24 patients and complete response in 2; at median approximately 68 months, roughly 15 remained remitted and roughly twelve progressed. Samples had a mean of about 250,000 productive templates and about 93,000 productive rearrangements.

General study results and limits: Elevated clonality accompanied ibrutinib response, with a return toward baseline values at progression.

The CDR3 sequence is 15 residues long. V lost 4 bases, J lost 1 base, and 6 bases stayed unmatched. CDR1 and CDR2 from the germline V gene are SGHAT and FQNNGV. V is TRBV11-2 and J is TRBJ1-1; TRBD1 aligns across 7 bases. Source: PBMCs, taken after 24 months of ibrutinib treatment. This clonotype originated in a human donor with chronic lymphocytic leukemia. The CDR3 nucleotides are TGTGCCAGCAGCTCACAGGGGTGGGAGAACACTGAAGCTTTCTTT. This codes for CASSSQGWENTEAFF.